The 10 T cell receptor beta chains listed next were all sequenced from one sample in a study of blood T cell repertoires in COVID-19. The assay was immunoSEQ multiplex PCR, and TCRdb's table has in-frame clones only and misses some. The table lists 25,000 to 35,000 clones, about 79% of them singletons. The material sequenced was peripheral blood. The receptor set was obtained from a human donor in a cohort sampled during active COVID-19.

The chain carries TRBV18 and TRBJ2-7; D perhaps matches TRBD1 (7 bases). This CDR3 region has 16 residues. Trimming stripped 2 bases from V and 4 bases from J, with 18 bases between. Germline CDR1 is KGHSH and CDR2 is LQKENI. CDR3 protein: CASSPSSQGDLYEQYF. The CDR3 DNA is TGTGCCAGCTCACCATCGTCCCAGGGGGACTTATACGAGCAGTACTTC. The full variable domain, in which reference TRBV18 and TRBJ2-7 provide the parts outside the CDR3, is NAGVMQNPRHLVRRRGQEARLRCSPMKGHSHVYWYRQLPEEGLKFMVYLQKENIIDESGMPKERFSAEFPKEGPSILRIQQVVRGDSAAYFCASSPSSQGDLYEQYFGPGTRLTVT.

This chain links TRBV7-3 with TRBJ1-6, with no clear D. The germline V and J ends were trimmed by 5 bases and 7 bases, with 9 bases remaining between them. This CDR3 has 13 residues. Germline lookup yields CDR1 SGHTA and CDR2 FQGTGA. DNA for the CDR3: TGTGCCAGCAGCGCCGGACTGAATTCACCCCTCCACTTT. This gives the protein CASSAGLNSPLHF.

This sequence joins TRBV7-9 and TRBJ2-7; 8 bases are a match to TRBD1. This CDR3 is built from 13 residues. J lost 2 bases, V lost 6 bases, and 3 bases had no gene match. Looked up from germline, CDR1 is SEHNR and CDR2 is FQNEAQ (reference sequence). CDR3 coding DNA: TGTGCCAGCAGACGACAGGGGACCTACGAGCAGTACTTC. It codes for CASRRQGTYEQYF.

The chain recombines TRBV27 with TRBJ2-2; 8 positions match TRBD1. From germline, CDR1 is MNHEY and CDR2 SMNVEV (reference sequence). With 6 bases clipped from V and 5 bases from J, the junction kept 2 bases outside the gene matches. The CDR3 is made up of 13 amino acids. CDR3 nucleotides: TGTGCCAGCAGACGGACAGGGACCGGGGAGCTGTTTTTT. Encoded protein: CASRRTGTGELFF.

This chain links TRBV14 with TRBJ1-3; the D gene is possibly TRBD1 (5 bases). Germline assignment: CDR1 SGHDN and CDR2 FVKESK. This CDR3 comprises 14 residues. The V gene lost 4 bases and the J gene lost 4 bases, with 11 bases spanning the gap. The CDR3 DNA is TGTGCCAGCAGCCCGGGACTTCGGGGAAACACCATATATTTT. As protein: CASSPGLRGNTIYF. Drawing the rest from reference TRBV14 and TRBJ1-3, the complete variable domain is EAGVTQFPSHSVIEKGQTVTLRCDPISGHDNLYWYRRVMGKEIKFLLHFVKESKQDESGMPNNRFLAERTGGTYSTLKVQPAELEDSGVYFCASSPGLRGNTIYFGEGSWLTVV.

The V gene is TRBV3-1 (or the pseudogene TRBV3-2), the J gene TRBJ2-5; 9 bases are shared with TRBD2. There are 16 residues in the CDR3. V was pared by 4 bases and J by 0 bases, with 6 bases of the junction left unmatched. In germline, CDR1 is LGHDT, CDR2 YNNKEL (reference sequence). CDR3 in DNA: TGTGCCAGCAGCCCGAAGCGGGGGGCGCACCAAGAGACCCAGTACTTC. Translation: CASSPKRGAHQETQYF.

This chain uses TRBV4-1 with TRBJ1-1; 9 nucleotides match TRBD1. V was pared by 3 bases and J by 1 base, with 0 bases of the junction left unmatched. The CDR3 totals 14 residues. Per germline, CDR1 MGHRA and CDR2 YSYEKL. The CDR3 loop is CASSQGQGNTEAFF. CDR3 sequence (DNA): TGCGCCAGCAGCCAGGGACAGGGGAACACTGAAGCTTTCTTT.

The chain links TRBV4-1 to TRBJ1-5; 7 nucleotides line up with TRBD1. The germline V gene encodes CDR1 MGHRA and CDR2 YSYEKL. CDR3 length equals 15 residues. V shed 0 bases, J shed 7 bases, and the junction held 6 bases outside the gene matches. This chain's CDR3 is CASSQDLDRVQPQHF. The CDR3 DNA follows: TGCGCCAGCAGCCAAGATCTAGACAGGGTACAGCCCCAGCATTTT.

This chain connects TRBV18 to TRBJ2-3, with TRBD2 identical over 11 bases. Germline V lookup: CDR1 KGHSH, CDR2 LQKENI. CDR3 length: 15 amino acids. V shed 3 bases and J 4 bases; nucleotides not matched to a gene: 3. DNA for the CDR3: TGTGCCAGCTCACCCGGGACTAGCGGCCCAGATACGCAGTATTTT. Encoded protein: CASSPGTSGPDTQYF. Supplemented by reference TRBV18 and TRBJ2-3, the full variable domain reads NAGVMQNPRHLVRRRGQEARLRCSPMKGHSHVYWYRQLPEEGLKFMVYLQKENIIDESGMPKERFSAEFPKEGPSILRIQQVVRGDSAAYFCASSPGTSGPDTQYFGPGTRLTVL.

V usage is TRBV7-2 and J usage is TRBJ2-3, with D unclear. From germline, CDR1 is SGHTA and CDR2 FQGNSA. This CDR3 contains 14 residues. V shed 2 bases and J shed 1 base, with 7 bases lying between them. The CDR3 bases are TGTGCCAGCAGCTTAACCGGAGGCACAGATACGCAGTATTTT. It codes for CASSLTGGTDTQYF.